One and the same sample provided the 22 T cell receptor beta chains below, sequenced in a study of T cells in Graves' hyperthyroidism and ophthalmopathy. The TCR beta CDR3 regions underwent amplification using RNA transcripts as the source. The HTBI primer set was used in a first-round RT-PCR of the TCR CDR3. TCRdb independently ran MiXCR on the multiplex PCR reads; one entry per CDR3 protein. The sample carries about 570,000 distinct CDR3 sequences, 14% recorded once. The specimen sequenced was blood. The receptors were sampled from a woman aged 40 to 50 with Graves' hyperthyroidism.

As to this clonotype: It is likely a read error, because the conserved phenylalanine at the end of the CDR3 is missing. J is TRBJ2-2 and V is TRBV6-1; 8 positions agree with TRBD2. CDR3 size: 15 residues. The V segment lost 7 bases and the J segment 6 bases; nucleotides outside the gene matches: 10. The germline CDR1 and CDR2 sequences are MNHNS and SASEGT. CDR3 protein: CASTQGLAGPGELFL. Written as DNA, the CDR3 is TGTGCCAGCACCCAAGGACTAGCAGGTCCCGGGGAGCTGTTTCTT.

The rearrangement uses TRBV5-1 and TRBJ1-1; TRBD1 might be the D (5 bases). Germline V gene lookup returns CDR1 SGHRS and CDR2 YFSETQ. CDR3 length equals 14 residues. V was clipped by 6 bases and J by 5 bases, with 17 bases between them. The CDR3 DNA follows: TGCGCCAGCACTATCGCTTCGGGGGTGACTGAAGCTTTCTTT. Amino acid sequence: CASTIASGVTEAFF.

This clonotype was detected many times. The chain has TRBV29-1 and TRBJ2-1; the D call may be TRBD1 or TRBD2 (5 bases each). Germline-derived CDR1 and CDR2 are SQVTM and ANQGSEA. V lost 7 bases, J lost 11 bases, and 21 bases lay in between. CDR3 length equals 13 residues. CDR3 sequence: CSADGREGPKQFF. The CDR3 nucleotides read TGCAGCGCTGACGGCCGAGAGGGACCGAAGCAGTTCTTC.

This clonotype was picked up many times. V is TRBV11-2 and J is TRBJ2-1, with unresolved D. Germline V gene data show CDR1 as SGHAT and CDR2 as FQNNGV. The length of the CDR3 is 16 residues. V was shortened by 1 base and J by 0 bases, with 10 bases between the two germline ends. The CDR3 region is CASSLGSESSYNEQFF. CDR3 sequence (DNA): TGTGCCAGCAGCTTAGGGTCAGAGAGCTCCTACAATGAGCAGTTCTTC.

This clonotype was detected only a few times. V is TRBV6-1 and J is TRBJ1-3; D unclear. Germline lookup yields CDR1 MNHNS and CDR2 SASEGT. V was cut by 2 bases and J by 0 bases, with 14 bases left in between. The CDR3 consists of 17 residues. The CDR3 here is CASSEMAGHTSGNTIYF. CDR3 coding DNA: TGTGCCAGCAGTGAAATGGCAGGTCATACCTCTGGAAACACCATATATTTT.

This clonotype was detected many times. This chain links TRBV5-8 with TRBJ2-5; D perhaps matches TRBD2 (7 bases). The germline V gene encodes CDR1 SGHTS and CDR2 YDEGEE. V was trimmed by 4 bases and J by 5 bases, leaving 18 bases between them. The CDR3 runs 15 residues. DNA of the CDR3: TGTGCCAGCAGCGGAGGTTCGGGGGGCGCGGAGACCCAGTACTTC. It codes for CASSGGSGGAETQYF.

This clonotype has more than one count but fewer than ten. One base away lies a much larger clone, so this may be a sequencing read error. The V call is TRBV27, the J call TRBJ1-5; tentatively, D is TRBD1 (5 bases). The V gene's germline CDR1 is MNHEY and CDR2 SMNVEV (reference sequence). Between the trimmed V and J ends, which lost 4 bases and 4 bases, there was a span of 14 bases. CDR3 size: 15 residues. Here the CDR3 reads CASSSSNQGNQPQHF. The DNA for the CDR3 is TGTGCCAGCAGTTCATCGAACCAGGGTAATCAGCCCCAGCATTTT.

This clonotype showed up many times. The chain is built from TRBV4-2 and TRBJ2-1; 9 bases agree with TRBD2. Germline trimming cut 5 bases from V and 7 bases from J; bases unmatched to any gene: 12. The CDR3 sequence is 16 residues long. The germline gives CDR1 LGHNA, CDR2 YNFKEQ. The CDR3 nucleotides are TGTGCCAGCAGCGTTCAAGTAGCGGGAGATGGGAATGAGCAGTTCTTC. Its protein is CASSVQVAGDGNEQFF.

This clonotype was seen ten or more times. The chain couples TRBV12-3 or TRBV12-4 to TRBJ2-5, with TRBD2 matching 9 bases. Losses at the gene ends were 2 bases for V and 2 bases for J; bases not matched to a gene: 6. The CDR3 extends over 16 amino acids. CDR3: CASSLRSSGKQETQYF. As DNA, the CDR3 is TGTGCCAGCAGTTTAAGGTCTAGCGGGAAACAAGAGACCCAGTACTTC.

This clonotype was detected many times. The chain links TRBV12-3 or TRBV12-4 to TRBJ2-3, with 7 bases aligning to TRBD2. CDR3 length: 11 amino acids. The V gene end was trimmed by 5 bases and the J gene end by 10 bases; junction bases not matched to a gene: 3. The CDR3 DNA reads as TGTGCCAGCAGTAGCGGGACCTCGCAGTATTTT. Amino acids: CASSSGTSQYF.

This clonotype was observed at least ten times. The chain employs TRBV7-2 and TRBJ2-5; 9 nucleotides agree with TRBD2. CDR3 length: 16 amino acids. The V segment lost 4 bases and the J segment 5 bases; nucleotides outside the gene matches: 11. Germline assignment: CDR1 SGHTA and CDR2 FQGNSA. The CDR3 region has the DNA TGTGCCAGCAGCTCGAGGGGAGCTAGCGGGACGGAGACCCAGTACTTC. Translation gives CASSSRGASGTETQYF.

This clonotype was counted only a few times. The V gene is TRBV24-1, the J gene TRBJ2-3; the D is unclear. The CDR3 loop spans 16 amino acids. CDR1 and CDR2 from the germline V gene are KGHDR and SFDVKD. The V gene lost 3 bases and the J gene lost 0 bases, with 12 bases spanning the gap. The CDR3 coding sequence is TGTGCCACCAGTGATCCTCGTGGCACTAGCACAGATACGCAGTATTTT. It translates to CATSDPRGTSTDTQYF.

The table lists this clonotype with many counts. V is TRBV9 and J is TRBJ2-1; TRBD1 matches at 7 bases. Per the germline V gene, CDR1 is SGDLS and CDR2 is YYNGEE. This CDR3 comprises 13 residues. Unmatched junction bases numbered 5, after V lost 4 bases and J lost 7 bases. CDR3 loop: CASSPSGQNEQFF. The DNA for the CDR3 is TGTGCCAGCAGCCCATCGGGACAGAATGAGCAGTTCTTC. The variable domain in full, completed from reference TRBV9 and TRBJ2-1, reads DSGVTQTPKHLITATGQRVTLRCSPRSGDLSVYWYQQSLDQGLQFLIQYYNGEERAKGNILERFSAQQFPDLHSELNLSSLELGDSALYFCASSPSGQNEQFFGPGTRLTVL.

This clonotype appeared many times. This chain uses TRBV18 with TRBJ1-5; perhaps TRBD1 as D (5 bases). The CDR3 totals 15 residues. V lost 5 bases to trimming and J lost 2 bases, with 13 bases between them. Germline CDR1 and CDR2: KGHSH and LQKENI. The CDR3 is CASSDQGAGNQPQHF. The CDR3 region has the DNA TGTGCCAGCTCAGACCAGGGAGCGGGCAATCAGCCCCAGCATTTT. The full variable domain, rest sourced from reference TRBV18 and TRBJ1-5, is NAGVMQNPRHLVRRRGQEARLRCSPMKGHSHVYWYRQLPEEGLKFMVYLQKENIIDESGMPKERFSAEFPKEGPSILRIQQVVRGDSAAYFCASSDQGAGNQPQHFGDGTRLSIL.

The genes are TRBV28 and TRBJ2-1; D is unresolved. This CDR3 is built from 11 residues. Germline CDR1 is MDHEN and CDR2 is SYDVKM. V dropped 6 bases and J dropped 10 bases, with 10 bases sitting between them. The CDR3 bases are TGTGCCAGCAGCCGGATGCGGGAGCAGTTCTTC. It encodes CASSRMREQFF.

The rearrangement joins TRBV4-2 to TRBJ1-4; D uncertain. CDR1 is LGHNA and CDR2 is YNFKEQ in the germline V gene. V shed 1 base and J shed 5 bases, with 11 bases lying between them. This CDR3 contains 15 residues. The CDR3 nucleotides are TGTGCCAGCAGCCAAGTATCCGGGTTGAATGAAAAACTGTTTTTT. This gives the protein CASSQVSGLNEKLFF.

In the case of this clonotype: Just one base apart from a much larger clone, this may be a read error. The genes are TRBV20-1 and TRBJ2-1; 9 nucleotides align to TRBD1. The CDR3 is made up of 15 amino acids. Germline V gene data show CDR1 as DFQATT and CDR2 as SNEGSKA (reference sequence). This CDR3 reads CGARDLRTGVGEQFF. CDR3 bases: TGCGGTGCTAGAGATCTCCGGACAGGGGTTGGTGAGCAGTTCTTC.

This clonotype was seen ten or more times. The chain links TRBV6-1 to TRBJ1-2, with D possibly matching TRBD1 (5 bases). Germline V gene sequence: CDR1 MNHNS, CDR2 SASEGT. The CDR3 consists of 15 residues. Trimming removed 5 bases at V and 2 bases at J, with 15 bases between. The CDR3 DNA follows: TGTGCCAGCAGTTCTACAGGACTGGAGAACTATGGCTACACCTTC. Translated: CASSSTGLENYGYTF.

This clonotype was observed once. V usage is TRBV5-6 and J usage is TRBJ2-7; D not certain. Trimming removed 2 bases from V and 3 bases from J, with 15 bases in between. This CDR3 has 15 amino acids. Germline CDR1 and CDR2: SGHDT and YYEEEE. This CDR3 reads CASSFSRWGNYEQYF. The CDR3 DNA reads as TGTGCCAGCAGCTTCAGTCGGTGGGGAAACTACGAGCAGTACTTC.

This clonotype was seen a few times. The chain recombines TRBV20-1 with TRBJ2-1; 13 nucleotides align to TRBD2. The V gene's germline CDR1 is DFQATT and CDR2 SNEGSKA (reference sequence). The ends lost 0 bases at V and 4 bases at J; junction bases unmatched: 6. The CDR3 contains 17 residues. CDR3 amino acids: CSARDLRTSGRYNEQFF. The CDR3, as DNA: TGCAGTGCTAGAGATCTGCGGACTAGCGGGAGATACAATGAGCAGTTCTTC.

The V gene is TRBV19, the J gene TRBJ2-2; D unclear. V was trimmed by 2 bases and J by 6 bases, leaving 10 bases between them. Per germline, CDR1 LNHDA and CDR2 SQIVND (reference sequence). CDR3 length: 14 residues. The CDR3 loop reads CASSIFEESGELFF. CDR3 bases: TGTGCCAGTAGTATATTCGAGGAGTCCGGGGAGCTGTTTTTT.

This clonotype has a handful of counts. The J gene is TRBJ2-5, the V gene TRBV19; D uncertain. This CDR3 contains 13 residues. V shed 4 bases and J shed 1 base, with 7 bases lying between them. Germline CDR1 and CDR2: LNHDA and SQIVND (reference sequence). CDR3 amino acids: CASSKNSQETQYF. DNA for the CDR3: TGTGCCAGTAGTAAAAACAGCCAAGAGACCCAGTACTTC.